This T cell receptor (beta chain) appears in the sequencing data of a study of T cells after yellow fever vaccination. TCRdb itself ran the 5' RACE reads through MiXCR, one entry per CDR3 protein. Of approximately 32,000 distinct CDR3 sequences listed, 6.6% were seen once; the top ten hold 20% to 25%. Trimming cost V 0 bases and J 3 bases; bases outside gene matches: 4. Germline CDR1 LGHNA, CDR2 YNFKEQ. The CDR3 runs 16 residues. The sequence derives from a man aged 18 to 30 who received the YFV17D yellow fever vaccine. Sequenced here: PBMCs, either bulk or a sorted T-cell subset (CD4+, CD8+, memory, or dextramer-sorted; not recorded which), sampled on the day of the first yellow fever vaccination. The chain links TRBV4-2 to TRBJ2-2; TRBD1 matches at 7 bases. CDR3 sequence reads: CASSQEAQGYTGELFF. The DNA of the CDR3 is TGTGCCAGCAGCCAAGAGGCACAGGGGTACACCGGGGAGCTGTTTTTT.